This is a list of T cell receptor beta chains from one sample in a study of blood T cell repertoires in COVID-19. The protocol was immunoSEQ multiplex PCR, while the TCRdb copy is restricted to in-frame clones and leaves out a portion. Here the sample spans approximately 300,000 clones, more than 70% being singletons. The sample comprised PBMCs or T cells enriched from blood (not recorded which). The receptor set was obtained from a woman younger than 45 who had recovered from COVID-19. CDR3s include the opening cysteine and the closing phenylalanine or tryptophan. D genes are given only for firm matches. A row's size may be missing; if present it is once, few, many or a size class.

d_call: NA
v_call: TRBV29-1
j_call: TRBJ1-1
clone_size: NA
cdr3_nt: TGCAGCGTTGAAGTGGGGGGAACTGAAGCTTTCTTT
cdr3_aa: CSVEVGGTEAFF

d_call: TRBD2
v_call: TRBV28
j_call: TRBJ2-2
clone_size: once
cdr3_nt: TGTGCCAGCAGTTTACCCTGGGCGGGGGGGCCCACCGGGGAGCTGTTTTTT
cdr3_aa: CASSLPWAGGPTGELFF

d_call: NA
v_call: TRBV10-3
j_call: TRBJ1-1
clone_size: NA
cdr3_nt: TGTGCCATCAGTAGCGGAGGGTCGAACACTGAAGCTTTCTTT
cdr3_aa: CAISSGGSNTEAFF

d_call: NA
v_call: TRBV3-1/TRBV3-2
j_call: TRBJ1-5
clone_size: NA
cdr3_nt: TGTGCCAGCATCCCCACAGAAGATTATAGCAATCAGCCCCAGCATTTT
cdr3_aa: CASIPTEDYSNQPQHF

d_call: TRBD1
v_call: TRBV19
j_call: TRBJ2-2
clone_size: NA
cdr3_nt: TGTGCCAGTAGTATAGGCGAGGACAGGGGGCGGTGGACTGGGACCGGGGAGCTGTTTTTT
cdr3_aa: CASSIGEDRGRWTGTGELFF

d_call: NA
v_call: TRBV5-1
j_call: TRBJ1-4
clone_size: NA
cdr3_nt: TGCGCCAGCAGCTTAGATGAGCCAGGGGAAAAACTGTTTTTT
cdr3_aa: CASSLDEPGEKLFF

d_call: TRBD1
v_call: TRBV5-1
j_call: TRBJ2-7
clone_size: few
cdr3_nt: TGCGCCAGCAGCTTGGAGCCCGACAGGGGCCTCGAGCAGTACTTC
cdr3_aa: CASSLEPDRGLEQYF

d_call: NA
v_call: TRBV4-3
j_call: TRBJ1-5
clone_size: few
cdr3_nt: TGCGCCAGCAGCCAAGATCGGGGGAGTCCTCAGACCCAGCATTTT
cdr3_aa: CASSQDRGSPQTQHF

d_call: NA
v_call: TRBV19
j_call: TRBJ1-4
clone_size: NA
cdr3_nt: TGTGCCAGTAGTACCCAGTCCAGGCAAAAACTGTTTTTT
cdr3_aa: CASSTQSRQKLFF

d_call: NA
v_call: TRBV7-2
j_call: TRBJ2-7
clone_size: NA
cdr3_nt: TGTGCCAGCAGCTTTGAGAATTTAATCTCCTACGAGCAGTACTTC
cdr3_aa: CASSFENLISYEQYF

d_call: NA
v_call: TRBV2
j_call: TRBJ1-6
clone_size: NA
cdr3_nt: TGTGCCAGCAGTGATCTTTCCAATTCACCCCTCCACTTT
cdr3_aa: CASSDLSNSPLHF

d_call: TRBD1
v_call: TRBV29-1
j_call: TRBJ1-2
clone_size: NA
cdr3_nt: TGCAGCGTTGAAGAAGGACAGGCGACACTCGTAGGCTACACCTTC
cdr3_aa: CSVEEGQATLVGYTF

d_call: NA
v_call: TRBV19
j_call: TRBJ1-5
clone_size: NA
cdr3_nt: TGTGCCAGTAGTATGATAGATCAGCCCCAGCATTTT
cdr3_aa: CASSMIDQPQHF

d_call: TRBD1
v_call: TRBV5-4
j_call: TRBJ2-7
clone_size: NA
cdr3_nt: TGTGCCAGCAGTTCCGGGACAGGGTACTACGAGCAGTACTTC
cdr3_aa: CASSSGTGYYEQYF

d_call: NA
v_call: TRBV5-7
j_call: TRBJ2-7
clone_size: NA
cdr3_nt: TGTGCCAGCAGCCCTTGGAGCCGGGACGAGCAGTACTTC
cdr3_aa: CASSPWSRDEQYF

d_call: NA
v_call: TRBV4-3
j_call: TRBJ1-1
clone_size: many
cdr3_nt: TGCGCCAGCAGCCAAGATAGGGTGGGAGACACTGAAGCTTTCTTT
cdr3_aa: CASSQDRVGDTEAFF

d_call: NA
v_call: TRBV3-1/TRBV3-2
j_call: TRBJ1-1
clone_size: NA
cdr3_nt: TGTGCCAGCAGCCAAGAATCAGGGGTCGCTGAAGCTTTCTTT
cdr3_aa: CASSQESGVAEAFF

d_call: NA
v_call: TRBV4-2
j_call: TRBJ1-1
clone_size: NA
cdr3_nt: TGTGCCAGCAGCCAAGGAGGGTTGAACACTGAAGCTTTCTTT
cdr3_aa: CASSQGGLNTEAFF

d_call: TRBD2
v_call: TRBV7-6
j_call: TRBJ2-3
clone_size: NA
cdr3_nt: TGTGCCAGCAGCTTAAGTCCAGCGGGGGGCACAGATACGCAGTATTTT
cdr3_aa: CASSLSPAGGTDTQYF

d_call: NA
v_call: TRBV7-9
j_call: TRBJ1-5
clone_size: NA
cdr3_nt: TGTGCCAGCAGCTTAGGAGGGTATCAGCCCCAGCATTTT
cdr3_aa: CASSLGGYQPQHF

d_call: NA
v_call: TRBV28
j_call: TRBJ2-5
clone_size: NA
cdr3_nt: TGTGCCAGCAGTTTATCGGCGCAGGGCCAAGAGACCCAGTACTTC
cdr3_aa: CASSLSAQGQETQYF

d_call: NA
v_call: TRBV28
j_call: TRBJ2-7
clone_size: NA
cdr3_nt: TGTGCCAGCCGACTCGTAGCGTCCTACGAGCAGTACTTC
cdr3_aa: CASRLVASYEQYF

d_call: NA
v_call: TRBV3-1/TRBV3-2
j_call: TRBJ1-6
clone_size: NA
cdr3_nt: TGTGCCAGCAGCTACGGGACTTCGGGAGGAAATTCACCCCTCCACTTT
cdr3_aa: CASSYGTSGGNSPLHF

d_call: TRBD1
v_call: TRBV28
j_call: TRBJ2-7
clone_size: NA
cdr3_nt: TGTGCCAGCAGGAGGGACAGGGGTGCCGAGCAGTACTTC
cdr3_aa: CASRRDRGAEQYF

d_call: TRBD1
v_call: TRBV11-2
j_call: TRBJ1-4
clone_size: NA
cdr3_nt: TGTGCCAGCAGCTTTACAGGGGCTAATGAAAAACTGTTTTTT
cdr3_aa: CASSFTGANEKLFF

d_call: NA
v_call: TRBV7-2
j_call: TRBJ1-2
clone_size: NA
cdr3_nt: TGTGCCAGCAGCTTTTCCCCCCCCTCCGTCTATGGCTACACCTTC
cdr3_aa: CASSFSPPSVYGYTF

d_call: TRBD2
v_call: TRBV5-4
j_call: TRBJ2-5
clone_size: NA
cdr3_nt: TGTGCCAGCAGCTCAGCGGGGGGCCACCAAGAGACCCAGTACTTC
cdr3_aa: CASSSAGGHQETQYF

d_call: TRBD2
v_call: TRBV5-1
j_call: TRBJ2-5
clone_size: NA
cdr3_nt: TGCGCCAGCACCCTCCCGGGGGGGGAGACCCAGTACTTC
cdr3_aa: CASTLPGGETQYF

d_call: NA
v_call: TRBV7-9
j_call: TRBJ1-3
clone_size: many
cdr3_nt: TGTGCCAGCAGCCCATCTGGAAACACCATATATTTT
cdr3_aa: CASSPSGNTIYF

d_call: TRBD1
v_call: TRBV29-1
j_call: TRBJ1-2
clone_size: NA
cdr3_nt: TGCAGCGGGGGGACAGCTAACTATGGCTACACCTTC
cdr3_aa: CSGGTANYGYTF

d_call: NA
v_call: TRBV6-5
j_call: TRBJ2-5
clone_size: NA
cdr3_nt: TGTGCCAGCAGGGACACTGTGGGGACCCAGTACTTC
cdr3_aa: CASRDTVGTQYF

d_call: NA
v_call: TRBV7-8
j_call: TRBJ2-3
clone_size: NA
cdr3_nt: TGTGCCAGCAGCTTTATAGGCGGACACACAGATACGCAGTATTTT
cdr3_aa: CASSFIGGHTDTQYF

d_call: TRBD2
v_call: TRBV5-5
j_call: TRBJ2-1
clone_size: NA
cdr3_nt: TGTGCCAGCAGGGTTAGCGGGGTAAGCTCCTACAATGAGCAGTTCTTC
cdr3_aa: CASRVSGVSSYNEQFF

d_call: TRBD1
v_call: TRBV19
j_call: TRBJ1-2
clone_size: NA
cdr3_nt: TGTGCCAGTAGTGCCCGGCACAGGGGGGGCTATGGCTACACCTTC
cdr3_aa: CASSARHRGGYGYTF

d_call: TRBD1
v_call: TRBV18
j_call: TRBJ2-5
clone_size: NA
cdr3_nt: TGTGCCAGCTCACGAGGGGGACAGCAAGAGACCCAGTACTTC
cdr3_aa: CASSRGGQQETQYF

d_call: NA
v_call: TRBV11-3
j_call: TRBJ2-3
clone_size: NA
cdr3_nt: TGTGCCAGCAGCGCTCGACTAGATGATACGCAGTATTTT
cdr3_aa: CASSARLDDTQYF

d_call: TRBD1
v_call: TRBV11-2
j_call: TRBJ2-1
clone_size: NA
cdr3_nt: TGTGCCAGCAGCTTAGTGGGTCGCGGTAGGGGGCGCTGGGACAATGAGCAGTTCTTC
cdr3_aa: CASSLVGRGRGRWDNEQFF

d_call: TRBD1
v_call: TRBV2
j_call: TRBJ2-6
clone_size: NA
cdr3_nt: TGTGCCAGCACTCGGGACAGGGTCTCTGGGGCCAACGTCCTGACTTTC
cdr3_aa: CASTRDRVSGANVLTF

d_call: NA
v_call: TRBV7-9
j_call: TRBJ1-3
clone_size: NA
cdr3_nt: TGTGCCAGCAGCCCCCACCCATACTCCGGGAGCTCTGGAAACACCATATATTTT
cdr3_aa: CASSPHPYSGSSGNTIYF

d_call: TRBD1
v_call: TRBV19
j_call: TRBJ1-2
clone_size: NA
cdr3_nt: TGTGCCAGTAGTATTGCTGGGGCAGGGGGCTATGGCTACACCTTC
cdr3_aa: CASSIAGAGGYGYTF

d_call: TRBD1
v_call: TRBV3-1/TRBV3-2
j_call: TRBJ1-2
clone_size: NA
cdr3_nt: TGTGCCAGCAGCGATAGACAGGGCGGCTACACCTTC
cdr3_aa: CASSDRQGGYTF

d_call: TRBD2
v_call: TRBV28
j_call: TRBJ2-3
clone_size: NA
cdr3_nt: TGTGCCAGCAGTTCTCCGGGACTACTCACAGATACGCAGTATTTT
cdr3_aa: CASSSPGLLTDTQYF

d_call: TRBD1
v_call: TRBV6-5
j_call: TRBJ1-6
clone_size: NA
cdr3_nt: TGTGCCAGCAGCCGGGACAGGGTGGATTCACCCCTCCACTTT
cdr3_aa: CASSRDRVDSPLHF

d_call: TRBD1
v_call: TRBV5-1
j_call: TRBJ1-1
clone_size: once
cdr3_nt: TGCGCCAGCAGCTTAGACAGGGGGCTCCCGAACACTGAAGCTTTCTTT
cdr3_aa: CASSLDRGLPNTEAFF

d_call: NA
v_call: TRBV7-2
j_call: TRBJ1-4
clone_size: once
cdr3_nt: TGTGCCAGCAGCCCCTTCGGGCAGGGCTCCGGAAAACTGTTTTTT
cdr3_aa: CASSPFGQGSGKLFF

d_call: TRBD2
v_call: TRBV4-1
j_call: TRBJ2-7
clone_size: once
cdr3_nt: TGCGCCAGCAGCCAAGTGGCGGCTAGCGGGGGGAACGAGCAGTACTTC
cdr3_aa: CASSQVAASGGNEQYF

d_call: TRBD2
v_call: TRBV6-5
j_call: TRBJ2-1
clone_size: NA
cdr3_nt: TGTGCCAGCAGTTACTACTCGGGGGGGCCGAACAATGAGCAGTTCTTC
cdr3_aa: CASSYYSGGPNNEQFF

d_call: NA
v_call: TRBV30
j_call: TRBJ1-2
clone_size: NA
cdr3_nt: TGTGCCTGGAGCGAACGGAACTATGGCTACACCTTC
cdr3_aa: CAWSERNYGYTF

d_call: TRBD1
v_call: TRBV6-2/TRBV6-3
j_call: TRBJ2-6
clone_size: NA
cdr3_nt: TGTGCCAGCAGTTTGGGACAGGGATCTTCTGGGGCCAACGTCCTGACTTTC
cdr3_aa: CASSLGQGSSGANVLTF

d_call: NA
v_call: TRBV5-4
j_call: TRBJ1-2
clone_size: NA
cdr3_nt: TGTGCCAGCAGCCCTCTCGGTTACAGTAACTATGGCTACACCTTC
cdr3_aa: CASSPLGYSNYGYTF

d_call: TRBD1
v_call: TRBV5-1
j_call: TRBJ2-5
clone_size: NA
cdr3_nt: TGCGCCAGCAGCCCGCTTGCAGGGGGTCCCCAAGAGACCCAGTACTTC
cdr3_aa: CASSPLAGGPQETQYF

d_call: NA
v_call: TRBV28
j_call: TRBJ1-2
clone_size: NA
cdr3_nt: TGTGCCAGCAGATCGACGACAGGCGGCTACACCTTC
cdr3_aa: CASRSTTGGYTF

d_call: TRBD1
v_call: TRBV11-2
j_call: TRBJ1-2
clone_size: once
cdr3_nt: TGTGCCAGCAGCCGGACAGGGAACTATGGCTACACCTTC
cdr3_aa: CASSRTGNYGYTF

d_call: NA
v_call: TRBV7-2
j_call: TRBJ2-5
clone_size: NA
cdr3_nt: TGTGCCAGCAGCTTAGCTGGGGCTGGGATCCAAGAGACCCAGTACTTC
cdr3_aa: CASSLAGAGIQETQYF

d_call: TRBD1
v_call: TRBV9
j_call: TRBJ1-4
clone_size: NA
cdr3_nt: TGTGCCAGCAGCCGACAGGGGGATTCTAATGAAAAACTGTTTTTT
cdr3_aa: CASSRQGDSNEKLFF

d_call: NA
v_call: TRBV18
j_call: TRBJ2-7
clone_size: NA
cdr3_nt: TGTGCCAGCTCACCATCGGGACACGCCAAATACGAGCAGTACTTC
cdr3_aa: CASSPSGHAKYEQYF

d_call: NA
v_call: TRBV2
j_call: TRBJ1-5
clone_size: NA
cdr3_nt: TGTGCCAGCAGGGAGACAGGTTCCACACAGCCCCAGCATTTT
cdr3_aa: CASRETGSTQPQHF

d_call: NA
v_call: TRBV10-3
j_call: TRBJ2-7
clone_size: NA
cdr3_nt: TGTGCCATCAGTGAAGTGACAGTAGGACACTACGAGCAGTACTTC
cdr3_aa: CAISEVTVGHYEQYF

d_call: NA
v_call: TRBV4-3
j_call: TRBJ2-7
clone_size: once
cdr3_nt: TGCGCCAGCAGCCCAGGTTCCGCCGGAACCGTCACCTACGAGCAGTACTTC
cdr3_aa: CASSPGSAGTVTYEQYF

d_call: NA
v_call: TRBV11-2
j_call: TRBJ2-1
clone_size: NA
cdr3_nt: TGTGCAGCGGCAGTGAACTCCTACAATGAGCAGTTCTTC
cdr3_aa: CAAAVNSYNEQFF